This is a list of T cell receptor beta chains from one sample in a study of blood T cell repertoires in COVID-19. The repertoire was sequenced with immunoSEQ multiplex PCR; TCRdb's copy has only in-frame clones and lacks some. In the table there are roughly 330,000 clones, roughly 90% of which are singletons. The sequenced sample was peripheral blood. Receptors were obtained from a young man who had recovered from COVID-19. CDR3s include the opening cysteine and the closing phenylalanine or tryptophan. Fields, in order: CDR3 DNA, CDR3 protein, D gene, V gene, clone size, J gene. A D gene is named only where the DNA matches it firmly. The size field is filled for only some rows; it gives once, few, many or a size class.

CDR3nt: TGTGCCAGCAAGGAGGATCGGTTCCACGAGCAGTACTTC; CDR3aa: CASKEDRFHEQYF; d_gene: -; v_gene: TRBV2; abundance: -; j_gene: TRBJ2-7
CDR3nt: TGTGCCTGGAGTTTTGGTAGCGGAGGCACAGATACGCAGTATTTT; CDR3aa: CAWSFGSGGTDTQYF; d_gene: -; v_gene: TRBV30; abundance: -; j_gene: TRBJ2-3
CDR3nt: TGTGCCAGCGGACAGGGTCGTAGCGGCTACACCTTC; CDR3aa: CASGQGRSGYTF; d_gene: TRBD1; v_gene: TRBV2; abundance: -; j_gene: TRBJ1-2
CDR3nt: TGTGCCAGCAGTTTAACCGGGACAGGGTACTACGAGCAGTACTTC; CDR3aa: CASSLTGTGYYEQYF; d_gene: TRBD1; v_gene: TRBV27; abundance: -; j_gene: TRBJ2-7
CDR3nt: TGCGCCAGCAGCCGGACAGGGGGTGTCCTCTACGAGCAGTACTTC; CDR3aa: CASSRTGGVLYEQYF; d_gene: TRBD1; v_gene: TRBV4-1; abundance: -; j_gene: TRBJ2-7
CDR3nt: TGTGCCAGCAGCCCCCGGGTTATTGTCGAGCAGTACTTC; CDR3aa: CASSPRVIVEQYF; d_gene: -; v_gene: TRBV28; abundance: -; j_gene: TRBJ2-7
CDR3nt: TGCGCCAGCAGTGAGTCGTCTGGAGGCAATGAGCAGTTCTTC; CDR3aa: CASSESSGGNEQFF; d_gene: -; v_gene: TRBV10-1; abundance: -; j_gene: TRBJ2-1
CDR3nt: TGTGCCAGCAGTCTGACACAGAGCTATGGCTACACCTTC; CDR3aa: CASSLTQSYGYTF; d_gene: -; v_gene: TRBV12-3/TRBV12-4; abundance: once; j_gene: TRBJ1-2
CDR3nt: TGTGCCAGTAGTACCGCACAGGGGGTGAACACTGAAGCTTTCTTT; CDR3aa: CASSTAQGVNTEAFF; d_gene: TRBD1; v_gene: TRBV19; abundance: -; j_gene: TRBJ1-1
CDR3nt: TGTGCCAGCTCACCAGGGGACAGTTACCTCTACGAGCAGTACTTC; CDR3aa: CASSPGDSYLYEQYF; d_gene: TRBD1; v_gene: TRBV18; abundance: -; j_gene: TRBJ2-7
CDR3nt: TGCAGCGTTGACCTCTTCCTCAGTTACGAGACCCAGTACTTC; CDR3aa: CSVDLFLSYETQYF; d_gene: -; v_gene: TRBV29-1; abundance: -; j_gene: TRBJ2-5
CDR3nt: TGTGCCAGCTCACCGGGTTCAGGGAATCAGCCCCAGCATTTT; CDR3aa: CASSPGSGNQPQHF; d_gene: -; v_gene: TRBV18; abundance: -; j_gene: TRBJ1-5
CDR3nt: TGTGCCAGCAGGCGGAGTCAAGAGACCCAGTACTTC; CDR3aa: CASRRSQETQYF; d_gene: -; v_gene: TRBV25-1; abundance: -; j_gene: TRBJ2-5
CDR3nt: TGTGCCAGCAGCTTAACCCTTCAAGAGACCCAGTACTTC; CDR3aa: CASSLTLQETQYF; d_gene: -; v_gene: TRBV7-3; abundance: -; j_gene: TRBJ2-5
CDR3nt: TGTGCCAGCAGCCCGGGACTAGCGAGAGAGACCCAGTACTTC; CDR3aa: CASSPGLARETQYF; d_gene: TRBD2; v_gene: TRBV5-4; abundance: -; j_gene: TRBJ2-5
CDR3nt: TGTGCCAGCAGCTTCACCGGGACAGTTAACGAGCAGTACTTC; CDR3aa: CASSFTGTVNEQYF; d_gene: TRBD1; v_gene: TRBV7-3; abundance: -; j_gene: TRBJ2-7